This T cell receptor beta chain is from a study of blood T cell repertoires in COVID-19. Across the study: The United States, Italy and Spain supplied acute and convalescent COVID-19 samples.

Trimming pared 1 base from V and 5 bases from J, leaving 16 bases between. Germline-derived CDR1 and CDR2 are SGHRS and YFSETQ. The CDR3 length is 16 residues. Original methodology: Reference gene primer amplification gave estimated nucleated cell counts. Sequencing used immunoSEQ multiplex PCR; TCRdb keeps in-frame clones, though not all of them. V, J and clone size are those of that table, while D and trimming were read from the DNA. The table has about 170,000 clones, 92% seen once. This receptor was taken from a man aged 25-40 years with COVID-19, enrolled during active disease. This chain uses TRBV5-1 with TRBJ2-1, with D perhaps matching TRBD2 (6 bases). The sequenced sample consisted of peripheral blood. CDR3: CASSLSLAGSNNEQFF. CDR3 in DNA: TGCGCCAGCAGCTTGTCCCTAGCCGGGAGCAACAATGAGCAGTTCTTC.